Shown below are 4 T cell receptor beta chains from a single sample sequenced in a study of beta chain features in type 1 diabetes. As every portion of the isolated RNA was reverse transcribed, the sequencing read expressed TCRB transcripts. Sequencing was performed with immunoSEQ multiplex PCR; in TCRdb, only in-frame clones are kept and a portion is missing. This table holds about 360,000 clones, 10% to 15% found once. The sample consisted of naive CD4+ T cells from blood. These receptors were taken from a man aged 18-30 years in good health.

CDR3 sequence (DNA): TGTGCCAGCAGCCCGACAGGTTCTAATGAAAAACTGTTTTTT. This sequence encodes CASSPTGSNEKLFF. This rearrangement joins TRBV9 to TRBJ1-4; TRBD1 is a possible D gene (6 bases). There are 14 residues in the CDR3. Germline loops: CDR1 SGDLS, CDR2 YYNGEE. The V and J ends lost 4 bases and 3 bases respectively, with 10 bases between them.

This clone was counted only a few times. The gene calls are TRBV2 and TRBJ2-1; 9 bases match TRBD2. The length of the CDR3 is 16 residues. The V gene end was trimmed by 3 bases and the J gene end by 9 bases; junction bases not matched to a gene: 12. Germline V lookup: CDR1 SNHLY, CDR2 FYNNEI. CDR3 in amino acids: CASSDDLAGGPGEQFF. The CDR3 DNA follows: TGTGCCAGCAGTGATGACCTTGCGGGGGGGCCCGGTGAGCAGTTCTTC.

This clone was observed a few times. This sequence joins TRBV10-3 and TRBJ1-5; a weak D match, TRBD1 (6 bases). CDR3 length: 13 amino acids. Germline CDR1 reads ENHRY; CDR2 reads SYGVKD. Trimming stripped 6 bases from V and 5 bases from J, with 11 bases between. CDR3 sequence: CAIRGGADQPQHF. DNA of the CDR3: TGTGCCATCAGGGGGGGGGCCGATCAGCCCCAGCATTTT.

The chain employs TRBV5-4 and TRBJ1-2, with 10 bases lining up with TRBD1. The V and J ends lost 4 bases and 4 bases, in that order; junction bases with no gene match: 10. Germline V lookup: CDR1 SGHNT, CDR2 YYREEE (reference sequence). The CDR3 contains 16 residues. CDR3 DNA: TGTGCCAGCAGCCGATCTGTGACAGGGGGCGTCTATGGCTACACCTTC. This translates into CASSRSVTGGVYGYTF.